The next 20 T cell receptor beta chains were all read from a single sample in a study of blood T cells in healthy people across ages. The authors ran a second PCR of roughly 7 to 11 cycles using a sample-barcoded 5' primer and a J-beta primer mix. Using its own MiXCR run on the 5' RACE reads, TCRdb lists one record per CDR3 protein. The data show 1.5 million to 2 million distinct CDR3 sequences, about 28% seen once. Sequences were obtained from blood. The receptors here all came from a woman aged 25 to 39 in good health.

Only a few counts were recorded for this clonotype. This chain links TRBV28 with TRBJ1-6, with TRBD1 as a possible D gene (5 bases). The germline gives CDR1 MDHEN, CDR2 SYDVKM. CDR3 length equals 16 residues. Deletions cut 3 bases from V and 7 bases from J, with 16 bases between. The CDR3 loop is CASSLGGSPINSPLHF. As DNA, the CDR3 is TGTGCCAGCAGTTTGGGGGGGAGTCCTATCAATTCACCCCTCCACTTT.

This clonotype has just a few counts. At one end the junction does not follow the germline gene, possibly because of a read error. The chain couples TRBV12-3 or TRBV12-4 to TRBJ1-2; 12 nucleotides match TRBD1. CDR3 size: 14 residues. The CDR3 coding sequence is TGTGTCAGCAGGCGGGGACAGGGGGCGTATGGCTACACCTTC. It yields the protein CVSRRGQGAYGYTF.

At least ten counts were recorded for this clonotype. This chain connects TRBV2 to TRBJ1-1, with D hard to call. This CDR3 is 12 amino acids long. The germline V gene has CDR1 SNHLY and CDR2 FYNNEI. Trimming shortened V by 4 bases and J by 1 base, and 4 bases separated the two germline ends. This CDR3 reads CASSGGNTEAFF. The DNA for the CDR3 is TGTGCCAGCAGTGGGGGGAACACTGAAGCTTTCTTT.

V is TRBV10-2 and J is TRBJ1-2; 10 positions agree with TRBD1. The V segment lost 0 bases and the J segment 3 bases; nucleotides outside the gene matches: 4. This CDR3 is built from 16 residues. In germline, CDR1 is WSHSY, CDR2 SAAADI. This CDR3 reads CASSESRTGGDYGYTF. DNA for the CDR3: TGCGCCAGCAGTGAGTCTAGGACAGGGGGAGACTATGGCTACACCTTC.

This clonotype was observed many times. The V call is TRBV4-1, the J call TRBJ2-7, with 8 bases lining up with TRBD2. The CDR3 spans 16 residues. V gave up 4 bases and J gave up 3 bases; unmatched junction bases: 11. Germline V gene data show CDR1 as MGHRA and CDR2 as YSYEKL. The CDR3 protein is CASSLLSGGRLYEQYF. Here the CDR3 DNA reads TGCGCCAGCAGCCTCTTAAGCGGGGGCAGACTCTACGAGCAGTACTTC.

This clonotype was detected only a few times. CDR3 nucleotides: TGCAGTGCCTCTGGACTCGCCACAGATACGCAGTATTTT. Its translation: CSASGLATDTQYF. The rearrangement links TRBV20-1 to TRBJ2-3, with D perhaps TRBD2 (5 bases). Germline CDR1 reads DFQATT; CDR2 reads SNEGSKA (reference sequence). The CDR3 consists of 13 residues. V was cut by 6 bases and J by 2 bases, with 12 bases left in between.

This clonotype was detected once. The chain combines TRBV12-3 or TRBV12-4 with TRBJ1-1; D ambiguous. With 7 bases removed from V and 1 base from J, the gap between germline ends came to 10 bases. The CDR3 extends over 13 amino acids. The CDR3 region is CASTIRQNTEAFF. The CDR3 DNA is TGTGCCAGCACGATCAGGCAGAACACTGAAGCTTTCTTT.

Many counts were recorded for this clonotype. The chain uses TRBV7-2 and TRBJ2-4; D is undetermined. Looked up from germline, CDR1 is SGHTA and CDR2 is FQGNSA. The CDR3 loop spans 13 amino acids. V shed 0 bases and J shed 5 bases, with 5 bases lying between them. CDR3 DNA sequence: TGTGCCAGCAGCTTAGCCCCCCAAAACATTCAGTACTTC. It encodes CASSLAPQNIQYF.

The chain uses TRBV7-2 and TRBJ2-5, with a weak D call TRBD2 (6 bases). There are 14 residues in the CDR3. Trimming removed 4 bases from V and 5 bases from J, with 14 bases in between. Germline CDR1 reads SGHTA; CDR2 reads FQGNSA. This CDR3 reads CTSSWGGHGETQYF. DNA of the CDR3: TGTACCAGCAGCTGGGGAGGACACGGGGAGACCCAGTACTTC.

This clonotype was found many times. This chain uses TRBV6-6 with TRBJ2-7; D is undetermined. CDR3 size: 16 residues. Germline values: CDR1 MNHNY, CDR2 SVGAGI (reference sequence). V was pared by 0 bases and J by 2 bases, with 14 bases between. The CDR3 region has the DNA TGTGCCAGCAGTTACTCGAAAGGAGATCCCCCCTACGAGCAGTACTTC. It yields the protein CASSYSKGDPPYEQYF.

This clonotype was seen repeatedly, ten times or more. The rearrangement joins TRBV7-2 to TRBJ2-3, with D unresolved. V gave up 2 bases and J gave up 0 bases, with 6 bases separating them. Per germline, CDR1 SGHTA and CDR2 FQGNSA. The CDR3 spans 14 residues. The DNA of the CDR3 is TGTGCCAGCAGCTTATACCCTAGCACAGATACGCAGTATTTT. Amino acid sequence: CASSLYPSTDTQYF.

The V gene is TRBV10-3, the J gene TRBJ2-1; weak D call: TRBD1 (5 bases). V lost 0 bases to trimming and J lost 8 bases, with 8 bases between them. Germline V gives CDR1 ENHRY, CDR2 SYGVKD. This CDR3 has 13 amino acids. The DNA of the CDR3 is TGTGCCATCAGTGAGTCAAAAGGGGATGAGCAGTTCTTC. Residues: CAISESKGDEQFF.

This chain links TRBV5-1 with TRBJ2-2; 9 bases are a match to TRBD2. The CDR3 runs 15 residues. CDR1 and CDR2 (germline): SGHRS, YFSETQ. V was clipped by 5 bases and J by 6 bases; unmatched bases: 8. The CDR3 DNA reads TGCGCCAGCAGTTCCGGGACTAGCTTATCCGGGGAGCTGTTTTTT. It codes for CASSSGTSLSGELFF.

The chain employs TRBV20-1 and TRBJ2-1, with 7 bases lining up with TRBD2. The J call may not be correct, given that the DNA end is closer to TRBJ2-7. The CDR3 has 14 amino acids. CDR1 DFQATT and CDR2 SNEGSKA come from the germline V gene (reference sequence). CDR3 DNA sequence: TGCAGTGCTACTAGCGGCCCGCCCTACAATGAGCAGTACTTC. Translating it yields CSATSGPPYNEQYF.

The chain is built from TRBV7-8 and TRBJ2-3; 12 bases agree with TRBD2. V lost 0 bases, J lost 2 bases, and 12 bases stayed unmatched. CDR1 is SGHVS and CDR2 is FQNEAQ in the germline V gene. This CDR3 has 20 amino acids. For the CDR3, the DNA is TGTGCCAGCAGCTTAGCGGTGCTAGCGGGAGGGATTTCTAACACAGATACGCAGTATTTT. It is translated as CASSLAVLAGGISNTDTQYF.

This chain links TRBV12-3 or TRBV12-4 with TRBJ2-1, with 12 bases fitting TRBD2. This CDR3 is 14 amino acids long. The V segment lost 10 bases and the J segment 7 bases; nucleotides outside the gene matches: 8. The CDR3 region has the DNA TGTGCCACCCGACTAGCGGGAGCACGGAATGAGCAGTTCTTC. Protein product: CATRLAGARNEQFF.

The genes are TRBV5-1 and TRBJ2-2, with D possibly TRBD1 on 6 matching bases. Per the germline V gene, CDR1 is SGHRS and CDR2 is YFSETQ. The CDR3 sequence is 15 residues long. Deletions cut 4 bases from V and 0 bases from J, with 10 bases between. The CDR3 spells CASSLGTTNTGELFF. CDR3 sequence (DNA): TGCGCCAGCAGCCTCGGGACAACGAACACCGGGGAGCTGTTTTTT.

This clonotype was observed a handful of times. V usage is TRBV7-9 and J usage is TRBJ1-3, with a weak D call TRBD1 (5 bases). V was pared by 9 bases and J by 7 bases, with 7 bases between. From germline, CDR1 is SEHNR and CDR2 FQNEAQ (reference sequence). This CDR3 has 10 residues. The CDR3 loop is CARRGNTIYF. As DNA, the CDR3 is TGTGCCAGGAGGGGTAACACCATATATTTT.

In this sample, this clonotype turned up a few times. The J gene is TRBJ1-5, the V gene TRBV6-6; D is uncertain. Germline V gene data show CDR1 as MNHNY and CDR2 as SVGAGI (reference sequence). The V end lost 2 bases, the J end lost 7 bases, and 6 bases lay between the germline ends. The CDR3 has 12 amino acids. In DNA form, the CDR3 reads TGTGCCAGCAGTTACGTCCGGCAGCCCCAGCATTTT. It codes for CASSYVRQPQHF.

This clonotype occurred a few times. V and J are TRBV29-1 and TRBJ2-4; 8 bases agree with TRBD2. This CDR3 region has 12 residues. The V gene end was trimmed by 6 bases and the J gene end by 6 bases; junction bases not matched to a gene: 4. CDR1 is SQVTM and CDR2 is ANQGSEA in the germline V gene. The DNA of the CDR3 is TGCAGCGTCGGGGGGGCGGGAAACATTCAGTACTTC. It is translated as CSVGGAGNIQYF.